Listed below are T cell receptor beta chains from one sample, sequenced in a study of cytomegalovirus exposure and HLA in healthy donors. The table came from immunoSEQ multiplex PCR; TCRdb's copy has only in-frame clones and leaves some out. The sample yields roughly 250,000 clones, around 90% seen once. Sample: PBMCs. The receptor set was obtained from a woman younger than 35 in good health and CMV-seronegative. Both conserved end residues are part of each CDR3. A D gene is named only where the DNA matches it firmly. Size is stated for part of the rows, as once, few or many counts, or as a class when the clone is expanded.

size | J | V | D | DNA | CDR3
. | TRBJ1-4 | TRBV7-8 | . | TGTGCCAGCAGCTTACCCACTACGGTCGAAAATGAAAAACTGTTTTTT | CASSLPTTVENEKLFF
once | TRBJ1-3 | TRBV28 | TRBD1 | TGTGCCAGCAGGCCGACAGGGGCTGGAAACACCATATATTTT | CASRPTGAGNTIYF
. | TRBJ2-5 | TRBV5-1 | . | TGCGCCAGCAGCTTGGCCGAGTGGGAGGAGACCCAGTACTTC | CASSLAEWEETQYF
. | TRBJ1-2 | TRBV7-9 | . | TGTGCCAGCAGCCGGGTCACCGGGATTGATGGCTACACCTTC | CASSRVTGIDGYTF
. | TRBJ1-2 | TRBV28 | . | TGTGCCAGCAGTCCGGGGGGCTATGGCTACACCTTC | CASSPGGYGYTF
. | TRBJ2-2 | TRBV27 | . | TGTGCCAGCAGCCCCCAACACCTTACCTCCAACACCGGGGAGCTGTTTTTT | CASSPQHLTSNTGELFF
. | TRBJ2-1 | TRBV27 | TRBD2 | TGTGCCAGCACGGCGGGGGGGCCCTACAATGAGCAGTTCTTC | CASTAGGPYNEQFF
. | TRBJ1-1 | TRBV5-8 | . | TGTGCCAGCACCCAGGCTTTCTTT | CASTQAFF
. | TRBJ1-2 | TRBV19 | . | TGTGCCAGTACTCAGCGGCCTTATTATGGCTACACCTTC | CASTQRPYYGYTF
. | TRBJ1-1 | TRBV6-4 | . | TGTGCCATCTTGGACCCGGGCGGGGGTAGCACGTTGAACACTGAAGCTTTCTTT | CAILDPGGGSTLNTEAFF
. | TRBJ1-5 | TRBV28 | . | TGTGCCAGCAGTCCAATGGGTAGGGACTATAGCAATCAGCCCCAGCATTTT | CASSPMGRDYSNQPQHF
once | TRBJ2-5 | TRBV12-5 | TRBD1 | TGTGCTAGCGGACAGGGATGGGGAGAGACCCAGTACTTC | CASGQGWGETQYF
. | TRBJ1-2 | TRBV29-1 | TRBD1 | TGCAGCGCAGAAGGGGGTGGAGGGGGCATGAATGGCTACACCTTC | CSAEGGGGGMNGYTF
. | TRBJ2-2 | TRBV5-1 | . | TGCGCCAGCAGGTCCGGGACTGCCAACCCCGGGGAGCTGTTTTTT | CASRSGTANPGELFF
. | TRBJ2-2 | TRBV6-5 | . | TGTGCCAGCAGTTACGTCTATACTAACACCGGGGAGCTGTTTTTT | CASSYVYTNTGELFF
. | TRBJ1-6 | TRBV4-2 | . | TGTGCCAGCAGCCCCGGGGGGGTTTCCTCACCCCTCCACTTT | CASSPGGVSSPLHF
. | TRBJ2-7 | TRBV5-1 | TRBD2 | TGCGCCAGCAGCCCTCTAGCGGGGGTTTCCTACGAGCAGTACTTC | CASSPLAGVSYEQYF
. | TRBJ2-1 | TRBV28 | TRBD2 | TGTGCCAGCAGTCTTAGCGGGGGGGTTGTCGATGAGCAGTTCTTC | CASSLSGGVVDEQFF
. | TRBJ1-2 | TRBV7-8 | TRBD1 | TGTGCCAGCAGCTCTCGGACAGGGGCAAACTATGGCTACACCTTC | CASSSRTGANYGYTF
once | TRBJ2-7 | TRBV4-1 | TRBD2 | TGCGCCAGCAGCCAAGGGTATAGGACTAGCGGGGGCTCCTACGAGCAGTACTTC | CASSQGYRTSGGSYEQYF
. | TRBJ2-7 | TRBV28 | TRBD1 | TGTGCCAGCAGTCCCAACCCCGGGACAGGTTTAAGCTCCTACGAGCAGTACTTC | CASSPNPGTGLSSYEQYF
. | TRBJ1-4 | TRBV5-6 | . | TGTGCCAGCAGCTTGGGGCAGACAAGCGAAAAACTGTTTTTT | CASSLGQTSEKLFF
. | TRBJ1-4 | TRBV28 | . | TGTGCCAGCAGTTTCGTGGGCTTTGGGGAAAAACTGTTTTTT | CASSFVGFGEKLFF
once | TRBJ2-1 | TRBV7-8 | . | TGTGCCAGCAGCTTAGGGACAAGGAGCGATGAGCAGTTCTTC | CASSLGTRSDEQFF
. | TRBJ2-7 | TRBV4-1 | . | TGCGCCAGCAGCCAAGTGGGAGCAGACTACGAGCAGTACTTC | CASSQVGADYEQYF
. | TRBJ2-5 | TRBV5-4 | TRBD2 | TGTGCCAGCAGCCCGGGACTAGCGGGGGTGGAGACCCAGTACTTC | CASSPGLAGVETQYF
. | TRBJ1-5 | TRBV5-6 | TRBD1 | TGTGCCAGCAGCTGGGGAGACAGGGGGACCTCCGGGCCCCAGCATTTT | CASSWGDRGTSGPQHF
. | TRBJ2-7 | TRBV18 | . | TGTGCCAGCTCACCACTGCAGGGAAGCTCCTACGAGCAGTACTTC | CASSPLQGSSYEQYF
. | TRBJ2-5 | TRBV5-6 | . | TGTGCCAGCAGCTCGGGGGATATGGAGACCCAGTACTTC | CASSSGDMETQYF
. | TRBJ1-1 | TRBV10-3 | . | TGTGCCATCAGTGAAGACAGCCTGAACACTGAAGCTTTCTTT | CAISEDSLNTEAFF
. | TRBJ2-7 | TRBV7-8 | . | TGTGCCAGCAGCGCTCCGGCCGGGGGAAGCTCCTACGAGCAGTACTTC | CASSAPAGGSSYEQYF
. | TRBJ1-6 | TRBV28 | . | TGTGCCAGCAGTTTCGGAGCGGGTGGTTCACCCCTCCACTTT | CASSFGAGGSPLHF
. | TRBJ2-7 | TRBV10-3 | . | TGTGCCATCAACGGGAATTCCTACGAGCAGTACTTC | CAINGNSYEQYF
. | TRBJ1-4 | TRBV5-6 | . | TGTGCCAGCAGCTTGGCGGGTTGGGGGCTGTCTGAAAAACTGTTTTTT | CASSLAGWGLSEKLFF
. | TRBJ2-3 | TRBV14 | . | TGTGCCAGCAGCCAGCTGGGGGGAAGCACAGATACGCAGTATTTT | CASSQLGGSTDTQYF
. | TRBJ1-1 | TRBV5-4 | . | TGTGCCAGCAGCTTGTCATTCATGAACACTGAAGCTTTCTTT | CASSLSFMNTEAFF
few | TRBJ1-5 | TRBV29-1 | . | TGCAGCGTCTTAGATAGGGGCCGAGGTCAGCCCCAGCATTTT | CSVLDRGRGQPQHF
. | TRBJ1-1 | TRBV5-4 | TRBD1 | TGTGCCAGCAGCTTGGGGGGACAGCTGAACACTGAAGCTTTCTTT | CASSLGGQLNTEAFF
once | TRBJ1-5 | TRBV4-3 | . | TGCGCCAGCAGCCAAGATCCGGAGGGCGTGGGCAATCAGCCCCAGCATTTT | CASSQDPEGVGNQPQHF
. | TRBJ2-2 | TRBV5-1 | . | TGCGCCAGCAGCTACCAGGGTTCGGGGGAAACCGGGGAGCTGTTTTTT | CASSYQGSGETGELFF
. | TRBJ2-2 | TRBV29-1 | TRBD1 | TGCAGCGTTGCCGGGACAGGGGGCACCGGGGAGCTGTTTTTT | CSVAGTGGTGELFF
. | TRBJ1-4 | TRBV6-5 | . | TGTGCCAGCAGTGGCGGGACGGCAAATGAAAAACTGTTTTTT | CASSGGTANEKLFF
. | TRBJ2-2 | TRBV5-5 | . | TGTGCCAGCAGCCTTTCCGACACCGGGGAGCTGTTTTTT | CASSLSDTGELFF
once | TRBJ2-3 | TRBV9 | . | TGTGCCAGCAGCTATTTCCCAGATACGCAGTATTTT | CASSYFPDTQYF
. | TRBJ2-1 | TRBV6-1 | . | TGTGCCAGCAGCTTTCATGGGGGGATCCCCAATGAGCAGTTCTTC | CASSFHGGIPNEQFF
few | TRBJ1-2 | TRBV29-1 | . | TGCAGCGCGGACACCGCTAACTATGGCTACACCTTC | CSADTANYGYTF
. | TRBJ1-4 | TRBV7-9 | . | TGTGCCAGCAGCTGGGGGCAGGGTGCAACTAATGAAAAACTGTTTTTT | CASSWGQGATNEKLFF
. | TRBJ2-2 | TRBV5-1 | . | TGCGCCAGCAGCTCCCAGACAGCAGACACCGGGGAGCTGTTTTTT | CASSSQTADTGELFF
. | TRBJ2-6 | TRBV25-1 | TRBD1 | TGTGCCAGCCAGGGGGCATCTGGGGCCAACGTCCTGACTTTC | CASQGASGANVLTF
. | TRBJ1-2 | TRBV28 | . | TGTGCCAGCAGTTTATCACAGGCAACTAACTATGGCTACACCTTC | CASSLSQATNYGYTF
. | TRBJ1-1 | TRBV28 | TRBD1 | TGTGCCAGCGGGACAGGAGCTGGAACTGAAGCTTTCTTT | CASGTGAGTEAFF
. | TRBJ2-5 | TRBV7-9 | TRBD1 | TGTGCCAGCAGCTCCCATCATTTAGGACAGGGGGAAGAGACCCAGTACTTC | CASSSHHLGQGEETQYF
. | TRBJ2-1 | TRBV4-1 | . | TGCGCCAGCAGCCAAGATCTATCGGACAACCGTGAGCAGTTCTTC | CASSQDLSDNREQFF
. | TRBJ1-6 | TRBV7-9 | . | TGTGCCAGCAGCTTACCTCCGAGACAAAATAATTCACCCCTCCACTTT | CASSLPPRQNNSPLHF